This T cell receptor beta chain was obtained from a study of T cell repertoires in cytomegalovirus infection. Study summary: CMV infection plus the matching HLA type was flagged by public TCR beta signatures. Study findings and constraints: HLA-C-restricted CMV clonotypes gave the most frequent clonotype in two of eight donors. CMV carriers having the relevant HLA were flagged by cumulative public TCR beta family frequency.

This clonotype was recorded many times. The target antigen is unknown. TCRdb reprocessed the reads via MiXCR and lists one record per CDR3 protein. The data show just under 550,000 distinct CDR3 sequences, with approximately 25% seen just once and 13% held by the top ten. CDR1 is SGHTA, CDR2 FQGNSA, per germline. The length of the CDR3 is 15 residues. J gave up 7 bases and V 3 bases, and 5 bases lay outside the gene matches. The clonotype comes from a human donor in good health (CMV status not recorded). Some clones in this sample may be carry-over from other donors' samples. The sequencing sample was made of PBMCs. The chain has TRBV7-2 and TRBJ2-1; 11 positions agree with TRBD2. In nucleotides, the CDR3 is TGTGCCAGCAGCTTTAGCGGGAGGGCGGGAAATGAGCAGTTCTTC. As protein: CASSFSGRAGNEQFF.